This TCR beta chain comes out of a study of identical twins. General study points: Conclusions relied on cross-sectional statistical analysis, not following the same donors. Memory repertoires lacked the insertion deficit that abundant cord blood beta clonotypes showed.

TCRdb reanalysed the 5' RACE reads using MiXCR and keeps one entry per CDR3 protein. The sample contains over 600,000 distinct CDR3 sequences, 21% of which appear only once. The CDR3 covers 12 residues. Germline V gene sequence: CDR1 ENHRY, CDR2 SYGVKD. V lost 6 bases and J lost 5, with 10 bases in between. This clonotype turned up a few times. What it binds is not known. Another study also made use of these data, one on T cells expressing NK-cell markers. That paper adds: In about six donors, dominant CD3+CD56+NKG2C+ clones formed about 1.0-7.0% of CD8+ cells.

This TCR was sampled from a woman younger than 30 in good health. Sequenced: PBMCs. V and J are TRBV10-3 and TRBJ1-2; the D gene is possibly TRBD1 (5 bases). Here the CDR3 DNA reads TGTGCCATCAGCCGGGACCAATATGGCTACACCTTC. As protein: CAISRDQYGYTF.